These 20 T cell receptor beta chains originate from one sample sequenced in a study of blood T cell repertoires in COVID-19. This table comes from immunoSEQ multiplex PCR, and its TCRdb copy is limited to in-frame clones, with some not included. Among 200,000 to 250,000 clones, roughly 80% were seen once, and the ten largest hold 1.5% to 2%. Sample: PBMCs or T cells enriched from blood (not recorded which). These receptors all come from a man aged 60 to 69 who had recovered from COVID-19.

The CDR3 here is CASSPSDRRTEAFF. The CDR3 DNA sequence: TGTGCCAGCAGCCCCTCGGACCGGAGGACTGAAGCTTTCTTT. This chain joins TRBV3-1 (or the pseudogene TRBV3-2) and TRBJ1-1; no definite D call. Between the trimmed V and J ends, which lost 4 bases and 5 bases, there was a span of 14 bases. The V gene's germline CDR1 is LGHDT and CDR2 YNNKEL (reference sequence). The CDR3 length is 14 residues.

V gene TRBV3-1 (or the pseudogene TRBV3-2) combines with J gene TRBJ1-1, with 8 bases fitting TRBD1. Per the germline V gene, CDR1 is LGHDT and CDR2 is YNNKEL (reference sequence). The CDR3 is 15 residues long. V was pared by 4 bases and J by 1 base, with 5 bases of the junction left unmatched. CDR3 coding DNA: TGTGCCAGCAGCCCCCGGACAGGGCCGAACACTGAAGCTTTCTTT. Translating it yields CASSPRTGPNTEAFF.

The CDR3 protein is CASSRPRGAGEQETQYF. CDR3 DNA: TGTGCCAGTAGTCGCCCGAGGGGAGCGGGGGAACAAGAGACCCAGTACTTC. This chain connects TRBV19 to TRBJ2-5; 8 nucleotides agree with TRBD2. The germline V gene encodes CDR1 LNHDA and CDR2 SQIVND (reference sequence). Trimming removed 5 bases from V and 2 bases from J; junction bases left unmatched: 13. This CDR3 has 17 residues. Full variable domain (remainder filled in from reference TRBV19 and TRBJ2-5): DGGITQSPKYLFRKEGQNVTLSCEQNLNHDAMYWYRQDPGQGLRLIYYSQIVNDFQKGDIAEGYSVSREKKESFPLTVTSAQKNPTAFYLCASSRPRGAGEQETQYFGPGTRLLVL.

CDR3 region: CASSPWTGWSEAFF. In DNA form, the CDR3 reads TGTGCCAGCAGCCCGTGGACAGGGTGGTCCGAAGCTTTCTTT. This chain connects TRBV11-2 to TRBJ1-1, with 8 bases fitting TRBD1. Per the germline V gene, CDR1 is SGHAT and CDR2 is FQNNGV. The trim removed 5 bases at V and 8 bases at J, leaving 10 bases unmatched. The CDR3 runs to 14 residues.

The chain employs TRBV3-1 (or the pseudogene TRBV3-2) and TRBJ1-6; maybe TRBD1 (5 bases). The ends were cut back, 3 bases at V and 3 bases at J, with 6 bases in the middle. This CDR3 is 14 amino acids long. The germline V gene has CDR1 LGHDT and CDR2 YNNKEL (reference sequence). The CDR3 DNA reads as TGTGCCAGCAGCCACAGGGACTATAATTCACCCCTCCACTTT. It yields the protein CASSHRDYNSPLHF.

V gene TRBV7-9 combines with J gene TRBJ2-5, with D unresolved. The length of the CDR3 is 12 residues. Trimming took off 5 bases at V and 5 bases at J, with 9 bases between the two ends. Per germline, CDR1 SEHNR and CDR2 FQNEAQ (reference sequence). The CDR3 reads CASSPLEETQYF. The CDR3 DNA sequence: TGTGCCAGCAGCCCGCTAGAGGAGACCCAGTACTTC. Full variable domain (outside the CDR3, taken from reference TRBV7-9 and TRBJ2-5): DTGVSQNPRHKITKRGQNVTFRCDPISEHNRLYWYRQTLGQGPEFLTYFQNEAQLEKSRLLSDRFSAERPKGSFSTLEIQRTEQGDSAMYLCASSPLEETQYFGPGTRLLVL.

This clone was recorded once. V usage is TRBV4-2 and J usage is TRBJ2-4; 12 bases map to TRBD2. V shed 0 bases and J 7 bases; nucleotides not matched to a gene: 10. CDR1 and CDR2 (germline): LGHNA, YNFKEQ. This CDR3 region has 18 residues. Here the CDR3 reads CASSQDLTSGGPGNIQYF. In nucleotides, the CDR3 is TGTGCCAGCAGCCAAGATCTTACTAGCGGGGGGCCTGGGAACATTCAGTACTTC.

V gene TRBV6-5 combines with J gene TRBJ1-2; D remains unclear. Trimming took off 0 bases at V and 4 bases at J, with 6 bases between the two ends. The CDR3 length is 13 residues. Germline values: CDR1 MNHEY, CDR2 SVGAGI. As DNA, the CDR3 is TGTGCCAGCAGTTACTCGTTATCCTATGGCTACACCTTC. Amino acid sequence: CASSYSLSYGYTF.

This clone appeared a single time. CDR3 sequence: CASSIHLGQGYSNQPQHF. The CDR3 bases are TGTGCCAGTAGTATTCATCTGGGACAGGGATATAGCAATCAGCCCCAGCATTTT. The rearrangement uses TRBV19 and TRBJ1-5; 9 bases agree with TRBD1. CDR1 LNHDA and CDR2 SQIVND come from the germline V gene (reference sequence). With 3 bases clipped from V and 0 bases from J, the junction kept 9 bases outside the gene matches. The CDR3 spans 18 residues.

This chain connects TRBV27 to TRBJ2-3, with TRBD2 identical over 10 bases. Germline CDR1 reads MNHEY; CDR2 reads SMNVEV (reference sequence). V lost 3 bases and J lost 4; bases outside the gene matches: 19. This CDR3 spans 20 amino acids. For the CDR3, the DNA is TGTGCCAGCAGTTTCTACCCCTCGCCGAGCGGGGGGGCGAGGGCAGATACGCAGTATTTT. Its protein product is CASSFYPSPSGGARADTQYF.

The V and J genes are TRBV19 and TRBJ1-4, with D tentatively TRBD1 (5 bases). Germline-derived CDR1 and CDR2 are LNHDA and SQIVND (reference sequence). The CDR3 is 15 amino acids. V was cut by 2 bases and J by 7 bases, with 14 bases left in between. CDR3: CASSISAGSVEKLFF. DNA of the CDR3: TGTGCCAGTAGTATATCAGCAGGGTCGGTTGAAAAACTGTTTTTT.

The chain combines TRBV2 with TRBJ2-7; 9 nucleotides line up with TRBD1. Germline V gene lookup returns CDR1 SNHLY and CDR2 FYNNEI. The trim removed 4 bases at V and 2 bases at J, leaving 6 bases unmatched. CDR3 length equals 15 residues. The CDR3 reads CASSVGQGGPYEQYF. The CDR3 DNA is TGTGCCAGCAGTGTGGGACAGGGTGGCCCCTACGAGCAGTACTTC.

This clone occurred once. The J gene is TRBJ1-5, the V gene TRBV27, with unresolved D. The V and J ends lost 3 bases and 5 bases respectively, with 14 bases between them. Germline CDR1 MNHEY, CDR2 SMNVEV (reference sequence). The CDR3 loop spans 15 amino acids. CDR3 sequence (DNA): TGTGCCAGCAGTTTGTCCCCCAGCGTCTATCAGCCCCAGCATTTT. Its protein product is CASSLSPSVYQPQHF.

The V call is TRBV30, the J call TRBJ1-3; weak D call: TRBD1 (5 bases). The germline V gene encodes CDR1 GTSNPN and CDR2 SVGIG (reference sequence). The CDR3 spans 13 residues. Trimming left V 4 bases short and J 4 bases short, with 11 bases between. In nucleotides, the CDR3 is TGTGCCTGGATGTTGCAGGGAGGAAACACCATATATTTT. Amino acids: CAWMLQGGNTIYF.

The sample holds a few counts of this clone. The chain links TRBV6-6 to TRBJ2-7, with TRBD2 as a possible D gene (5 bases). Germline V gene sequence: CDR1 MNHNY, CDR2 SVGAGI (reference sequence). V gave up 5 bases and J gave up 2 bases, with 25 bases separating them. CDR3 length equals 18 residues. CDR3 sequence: CASSPDGVWRLTTYEQYF. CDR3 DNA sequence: TGTGCCAGCAGTCCCGACGGGGTGTGGCGGCTCACAACCTACGAGCAGTACTTC.

CDR3 nucleotides: TGTGCCAGCTCACCAACCGGGACAGGGCTTTCACCCCTCCACTTT. Translating gives CASSPTGTGLSPLHF. The gene calls are TRBV18 and TRBJ1-6, with TRBD1 matching over 9 bases. Germline-derived CDR1 and CDR2 are KGHSH and LQKENI. The CDR3 runs to 15 residues. After removal of 2 bases from V and 9 bases from J, the junction contained 5 bases not matched to a gene.

The CDR3, as DNA: TGTGCCAGCAGCGCATATAGTTCTAGCACAGATACGCAGTATTTT. Translated, it gives CASSAYSSSTDTQYF. This chain links TRBV9 with TRBJ2-3; no clear D gene. This CDR3 is built from 15 residues. From germline, CDR1 is SGDLS and CDR2 YYNGEE. V dropped 3 bases and J dropped 0 bases, with 11 bases sitting between them. Full variable domain (rest looked up from reference TRBV9 and TRBJ2-3): DSGVTQTPKHLITATGQRVTLRCSPRSGDLSVYWYQQSLDQGLQFLIQYYNGEERAKGNILERFSAQQFPDLHSELNLSSLELGDSALYFCASSAYSSSTDTQYFGPGTRLTVL.

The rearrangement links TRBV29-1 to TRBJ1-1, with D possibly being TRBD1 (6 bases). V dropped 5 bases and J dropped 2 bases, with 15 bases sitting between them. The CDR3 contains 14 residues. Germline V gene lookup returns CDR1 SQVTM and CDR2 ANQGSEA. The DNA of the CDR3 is TGCAGCGTTACCACGGTAGGGGGTAACACTGAAGCTTTCTTT. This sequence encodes CSVTTVGGNTEAFF.

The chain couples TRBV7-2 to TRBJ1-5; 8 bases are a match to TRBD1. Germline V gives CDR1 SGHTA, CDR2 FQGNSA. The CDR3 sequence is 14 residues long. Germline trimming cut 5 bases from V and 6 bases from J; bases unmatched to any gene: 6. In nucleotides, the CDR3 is TGTGCCAGCAGCCTGGACAGGGTAGTTCAGCCCCAGCATTTT. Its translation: CASSLDRVVQPQHF. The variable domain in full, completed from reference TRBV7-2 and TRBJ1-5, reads GAGVSQSPSNKVTEKGKDVELRCDPISGHTALYWYRQSLGQGLEFLIYFQGNSAPDKSGLPSDRFSAERTGGSVSTLTIQRTQQEDSAVYLCASSLDRVVQPQHFGDGTRLSIL.

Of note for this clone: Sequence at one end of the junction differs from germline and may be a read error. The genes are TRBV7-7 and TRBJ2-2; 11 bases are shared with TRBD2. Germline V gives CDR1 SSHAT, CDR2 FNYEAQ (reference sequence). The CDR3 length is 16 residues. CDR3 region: CASSLAGGPNTGELFF. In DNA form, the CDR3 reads TGTGCTAGCAGCTTAGCGGGGGGGCCGAACACCGGGGAGCTGTTTTTT.